These T cell receptor beta chains were read from a single sample in a study of siplizumab effects on memory and regulatory T cells. TCRdb's copy holds only in-frame clones and misses some; the assay was immunoSEQ multiplex PCR. This sample has roughly 120,000 clones; roughly 90% occur once, and the top ten carry 1% to 1.5%. The sequencing input was CD4+ T cells sorted from blood. The receptors shown here come from a human donor in good health. CDR3s include the opening cysteine and the closing phenylalanine or tryptophan. The order of the fields is V gene, D gene, clone size, J gene, CDR3 protein, CDR3 DNA. A D gene is named only where the DNA matches it firmly. Rows give clone size only sometimes, using once, few, many, or a class for an expanded clone.

>TRBV5-5|-|-|TRBJ1-1
CASSLVDDGSVIGTEAFF
TGTGCCAGCAGCTTGGTCGACGATGGATCGGTAATAGGCACTGAAGCTTTCTTT
>TRBV25-1|TRBD1|-|TRBJ1-4
CASSDRTGVDEKLFF
TGTGCCAGCAGTGACAGGACAGGGGTGGACGAAAAACTGTTTTTT
>TRBV7-9|-|-|TRBJ2-5
CASRAQETQYF
TGTGCCAGCAGGGCACAAGAGACCCAGTACTTC
>TRBV25-1|-|-|TRBJ2-1
CASSEFLGQQFF
TGTGCCAGCAGTGAATTCCTAGGTCAACAGTTCTTC
>TRBV29-1|TRBD1|-|TRBJ1-1
CSASRDRDTEAFF
TGCAGCGCGTCCCGGGACAGGGACACTGAAGCTTTCTTT
>TRBV2|-|once|TRBJ2-7
CASSEGGAYEQYF
TGTGCCAGCAGTGAGGGGGGGGCTTACGAGCAGTACTTC
>TRBV2|-|-|TRBJ1-6
CASSDQLGSLHF
TGTGCCAGCAGTGATCAACTGGGGTCCCTCCACTTT
>TRBV7-2|-|-|TRBJ1-5
CASSLAQGDQPQHF
TGTGCCAGCAGCTTAGCCCAGGGCGATCAGCCCCAGCATTTT
>TRBV4-2|-|-|TRBJ1-2
CASSQDPSADYGYTF
TGTGCCAGCAGCCAAGACCCCTCAGCGGACTATGGCTACACCTTC
>TRBV4-1|TRBD1|-|TRBJ2-1
CASSHTGGNGNEQFF
TGCGCCAGCAGCCATACAGGGGGTAACGGCAATGAGCAGTTCTTC
>TRBV6-1|-|-|TRBJ2-7
CASSVTRELQYF
TGTGCCAGCAGTGTCACCAGGGAGTTGCAGTACTTC
>TRBV5-4|-|-|TRBJ2-7
CASSPQGNDEQYF
TGTGCCAGCAGCCCTCAGGGGAACGACGAGCAGTACTTC
>TRBV11-2|-|once|TRBJ1-3
CASSTQRSGNTIYF
TGTGCCAGCAGCACTCAGAGAAGTGGAAACACCATATATTTT
>TRBV6-5|TRBD2|once|TRBJ2-1
CASSYSFTSGSYEQFF
TGTGCCAGCAGTTACTCCTTCACTAGCGGGAGTTATGAGCAGTTCTTC
>TRBV27|-|-|TRBJ1-2
CASSLDGNYGYTF
TGTGCCAGCAGTTTGGACGGGAACTATGGCTACACCTTC
>TRBV6-1|TRBD1|-|TRBJ2-7
CASRQGTYEQYF
TGTGCCAGCAGACAGGGGACCTACGAGCAGTACTTT
>TRBV28|TRBD1|-|TRBJ1-2
CASSLFQGDGYTF
TGTGCCAGCAGTTTATTCCAGGGGGATGGCTACACCTTC
>TRBV20-1|-|-|TRBJ2-4
CSATFQNIQYF
TGCAGTGCGACCTTCCAAAACATTCAGTACTTC
>TRBV7-6|-|-|TRBJ1-5
CASSFDWNQPQHF
TGTGCCAGCAGCTTCGACTGGAATCAGCCCCAGCATTTT
>TRBV6-4|-|once|TRBJ2-3
CASSGSGGADTQYF
TGTGCCAGCAGTGGGTCCGGGGGCGCAGATACGCAGTATTTT
>TRBV9|-|-|TRBJ2-7
CASSVATGSYEQYF
TGTGCCAGCAGCGTAGCAACAGGATCCTACGAGCAGTACTTC
>TRBV10-3|-|-|TRBJ1-5
CAISEEGDNQPQHF
TGTGCCATCAGTGAGGAAGGGGACAATCAGCCCCAGCATTTT
>TRBV6-5|-|-|TRBJ1-5
CASSYKGFSNQPQHF
TGTGCCAGCAGTTATAAGGGATTTAGCAATCAGCCCCAGCATTTT
>TRBV6-6|-|-|TRBJ1-5
CASSKKRPNSNQPQHF
TGTGCCAGCAGTAAAAAACGTCCTAATAGCAATCAGCCCCAGCATTTT
>TRBV5-5|-|once|TRBJ2-3
CASKDRELTRNTQYF
TGTGCCAGCAAGGACCGAGAGTTAACACGAAATACGCAGTATTTT
>TRBV19|-|-|TRBJ2-1
CASSIDLAQFF
TGTGCCAGTAGTATTGATCTAGCGCAGTTCTTC
>TRBV7-9|-|-|TRBJ2-1
CASSLGLNDEQFF
TGTGCCAGCAGCTTAGGTCTGAACGATGAGCAGTTCTTC
>TRBV7-6|-|few|TRBJ1-1
CASSRNQNTEAFF
TGTGCCAGCAGTCGGAACCAGAACACTGAAGCTTTCTTT
>TRBV19|-|-|TRBJ1-1
CASSIEYTEAFF
TGTGCCAGTAGTATAGAATACACTGAAGCTTTCTTT
>TRBV7-8|-|-|TRBJ2-7
CASSFGFGNSSYEQYF
TGTGCCAGCAGCTTTGGGTTTGGGAACAGCTCCTACGAGCAGTACTTC
>TRBV5-1|TRBD1|-|TRBJ2-3
CASSLSGTGAADTQYF
TGCGCCAGCAGCTTGAGTGGGACAGGGGCGGCAGATACGCAGTATTTT
>TRBV28|TRBD1|-|TRBJ1-2
CASSLGQNYGYTF
TGTGCCAGCAGTCTGGGACAGAACTATGGCTACACCTTC
>TRBV5-1|TRBD2|-|TRBJ2-4
CASSLGTSGLLAKNIQYF
TGCGCCAGCAGCTTAGGGACTAGCGGGCTCCTAGCCAAAAACATTCAGTACTTC